This T cell receptor beta chain was captured by sequencing in a study of STAT3 mutations in large granular lymphocyte leukemia. About the study: Over half of T-LGLL patients had one or more immunosuppressive regimens.

Worth noting for this clone: Antigen unknown.

CDR1 and CDR2 (germline): SGDLS, YYNGEE. This CDR3 comprises 13 residues. V was cut by 6 bases and J by 2 bases, with 10 bases left in between. About 40,773 productive templates were obtained per sample on average. Data came from immunoSEQ multiplex PCR; TCRdb stores just in-frame clones and leaves some out. The repertoire includes 25,000 to 40,000 clones, about 86% of them detected once, and about 13% sits in the top ten. Study outcomes and limitations: Every T-cell large granular lymphocyte leukemia patient had at least one immunodominant TCR beta clonotype.

Sequencing was done on a sample of peripheral blood mononuclear cells. The V and J genes are TRBV9 and TRBJ2-3; a possible D gene is TRBD1 (5 bases). This TCR came from a man aged 55 to 70 with T-cell large granular lymphocyte leukemia. Some clones in this sample may be carry-over from other donors' samples. CDR3 loop: CASNVGLTDTQYF. For the CDR3, the DNA is TGTGCCAGCAACGTGGGGCTCACAGATACGCAGTATTTT. Supplemented by reference TRBV9 and TRBJ2-3, the full variable domain reads DSGVTQTPKHLITATGQRVTLRCSPRSGDLSVYWYQQSLDQGLQFLIQYYNGEERAKGNILERFSAQQFPDLHSELNLSSLELGDSALYFCASNVGLTDTQYFGPGTRLTVL.